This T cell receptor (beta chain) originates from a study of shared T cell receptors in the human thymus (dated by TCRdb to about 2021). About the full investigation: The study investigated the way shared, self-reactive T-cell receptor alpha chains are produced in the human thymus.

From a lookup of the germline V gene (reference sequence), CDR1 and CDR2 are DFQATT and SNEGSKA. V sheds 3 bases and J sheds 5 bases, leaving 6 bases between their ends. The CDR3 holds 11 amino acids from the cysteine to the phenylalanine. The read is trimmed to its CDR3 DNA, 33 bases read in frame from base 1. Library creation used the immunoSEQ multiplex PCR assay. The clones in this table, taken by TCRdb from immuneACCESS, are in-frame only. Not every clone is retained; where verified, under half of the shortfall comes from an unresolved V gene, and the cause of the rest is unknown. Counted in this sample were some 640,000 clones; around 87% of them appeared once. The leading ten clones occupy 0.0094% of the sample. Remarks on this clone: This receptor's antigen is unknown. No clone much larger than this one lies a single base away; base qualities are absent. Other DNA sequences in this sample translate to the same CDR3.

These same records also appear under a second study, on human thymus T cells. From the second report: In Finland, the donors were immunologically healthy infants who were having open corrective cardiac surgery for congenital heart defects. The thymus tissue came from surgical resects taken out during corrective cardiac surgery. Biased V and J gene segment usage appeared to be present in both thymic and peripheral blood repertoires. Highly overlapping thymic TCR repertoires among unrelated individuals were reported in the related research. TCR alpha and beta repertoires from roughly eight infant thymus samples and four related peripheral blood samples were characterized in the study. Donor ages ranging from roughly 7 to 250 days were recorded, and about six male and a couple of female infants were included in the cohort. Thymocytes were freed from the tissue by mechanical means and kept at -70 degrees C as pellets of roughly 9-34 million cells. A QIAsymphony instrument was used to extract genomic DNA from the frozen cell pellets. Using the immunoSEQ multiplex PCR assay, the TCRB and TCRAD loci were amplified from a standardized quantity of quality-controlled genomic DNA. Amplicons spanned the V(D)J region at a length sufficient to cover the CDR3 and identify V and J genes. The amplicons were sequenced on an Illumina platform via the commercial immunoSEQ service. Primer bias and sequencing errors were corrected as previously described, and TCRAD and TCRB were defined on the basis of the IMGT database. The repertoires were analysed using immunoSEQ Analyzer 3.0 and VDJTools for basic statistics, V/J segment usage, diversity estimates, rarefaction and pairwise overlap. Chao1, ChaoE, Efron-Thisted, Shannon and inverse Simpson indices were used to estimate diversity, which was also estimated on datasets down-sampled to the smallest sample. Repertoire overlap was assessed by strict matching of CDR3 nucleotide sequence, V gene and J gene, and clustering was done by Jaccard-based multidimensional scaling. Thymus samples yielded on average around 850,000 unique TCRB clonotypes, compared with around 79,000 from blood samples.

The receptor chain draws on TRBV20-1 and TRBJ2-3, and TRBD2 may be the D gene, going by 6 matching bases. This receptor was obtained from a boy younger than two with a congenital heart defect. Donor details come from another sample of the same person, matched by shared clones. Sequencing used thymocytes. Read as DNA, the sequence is TGCAGTGCTAGGGGGGGAGATACGCAGTATTTT. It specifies CSARGGDTQYF.